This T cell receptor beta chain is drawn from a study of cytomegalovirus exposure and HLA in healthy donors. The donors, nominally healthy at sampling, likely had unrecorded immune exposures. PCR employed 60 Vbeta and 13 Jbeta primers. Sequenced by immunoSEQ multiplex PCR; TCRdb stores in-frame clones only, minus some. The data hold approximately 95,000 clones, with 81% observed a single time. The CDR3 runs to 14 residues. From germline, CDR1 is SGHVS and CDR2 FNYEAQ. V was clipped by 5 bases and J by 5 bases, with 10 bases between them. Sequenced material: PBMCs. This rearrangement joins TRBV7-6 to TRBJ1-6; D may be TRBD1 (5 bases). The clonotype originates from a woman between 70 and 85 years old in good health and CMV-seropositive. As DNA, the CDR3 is TGTGCCAGCAGCCCGGACACGGATAATTCACCCCTCCACTTT. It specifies CASSPDTDNSPLHF.